The clone carrying this TCR beta chain was observed once. The antigen is undetermined. This sample is drawn from a study of PD-1 blockade in classical Hodgkin lymphoma. The time point: newly diagnosed, previously untreated cHL patient sample. Study-level results: In newly diagnosed patients, baseline TCR diversity was reportedly below that of healthy donors.

Only in-frame clones appear in the TCRdb table, and some are missing; sequencing was by immunoSEQ multiplex PCR. Of under 20,000 clones in the sample, roughly 87% were seen once. CDR3 size: 13 residues. The germline gives CDR1 KGHSH, CDR2 LQKENI. Between the trimmed V and J ends, which lost 3 bases and 3 bases, there was a span of 3 bases. The clonotype was recovered from a human donor with classical Hodgkin lymphoma. The sample consisted of peripheral blood mononuclear cells (PBMCs). The chain links TRBV18 to TRBJ2-6; D not certain. The CDR3 region is CASSPGGANVLTF. The DNA for the CDR3 is TGTGCCAGCTCACCCGGTGGGGCCAACGTCCTGACTTTC.